A single sample is the source of the 19 T cell receptor beta chains below, sequenced in a study of shared clonotypes between healthy human individuals. CD8 cells regarded as naive lacked CD45RO, were positively chosen for CCR7, and omitted terminally differentiated effector memory CD45RA+ cells. TCRdb's table, derived via immunoSEQ multiplex PCR, lists solely in-frame clones and lacks some. Of 2 million or so clones detected, about 94% appear once; the ten largest clones hold 0.85% to 1.2%. The sequenced material came from naive CD8+ T cells sorted from blood. The receptors here all came from a man aged 18 to 29 in good health.

The chain couples TRBV29-1 to TRBJ2-7, with TRBD1 matching over 7 bases. This CDR3 contains 15 residues. Germline trimming cut 1 base from V and 2 bases from J; bases unmatched to any gene: 8. Germline assignment: CDR1 SQVTM and CDR2 ANQGSEA. The CDR3 nucleotides read TGCAGCGTTGAAGGGGGAAAGGGGGCGGCCTACGAGCAGTACTTC. It yields the protein CSVEGGKGAAYEQYF.

Comment on this clone: The sample holds other DNA sequences that translate to the same CDR3. The gene calls are TRBV4-1 and TRBJ2-7; 11 nucleotides match TRBD2. V shed 2 bases, J shed 2 bases, and the junction held 2 bases outside the gene matches. Per the germline V gene, CDR1 is MGHRA and CDR2 is YSYEKL. This CDR3 region has 15 residues. The CDR3 DNA sequence: TGCGCCAGCAGCCAAACGACTAGCGGGACCTACGAGCAGTACTTC. Encoded protein: CASSQTTSGTYEQYF.

The chain combines TRBV10-3 with TRBJ1-1, with 8 nucleotides matching TRBD1. With 11 bases clipped from V and 8 bases from J, the junction kept 7 bases outside the gene matches. Germline lookup yields CDR1 ENHRY and CDR2 SYGVKD. The CDR3 loop spans 11 amino acids. In DNA, the CDR3 is TGTGCCGGCGGGACAGGAGCCGAAGCTTTCTTT. This codes for CAGGTGAEAFF.

This rearrangement joins TRBV7-8 to TRBJ1-2; D may be TRBD1 (6 bases). Germline V gene lookup returns CDR1 SGHVS and CDR2 FQNEAQ. The V end was cut by 1 base, the J end by 6 bases, with 18 bases between. The CDR3 is made up of 16 amino acids. In DNA form, the CDR3 reads TGTGCCAGCAGCTTAGTGACAGGAACCCAAGTGCATGGCTACACCTTC. This codes for CASSLVTGTQVHGYTF.

Here the CDR3 DNA reads TGTGCCAGCAGCTTCGGGGGGATCGGCTATGGCTACACCTTC. Translated: CASSFGGIGYGYTF. This rearrangement joins TRBV7-9 to TRBJ1-2, with D possibly matching TRBD1 (5 bases). Between the trimmed V and J ends, which lost 3 bases and 4 bases, there was a span of 12 bases. The CDR3 loop spans 14 amino acids. The germline gives CDR1 SEHNR, CDR2 FQNEAQ (reference sequence).

The rearrangement links TRBV10-3 to TRBJ2-7; 11 bases line up with TRBD2. Germline V gene sequence: CDR1 ENHRY, CDR2 SYGVKD. The CDR3 is made up of 16 amino acids. J was trimmed by 5 bases and V by 2 bases; bases with no gene match: 8. The CDR3 DNA reads TGTGCCATCAGTGAGGACCCGGGACTAGCGGTAGACGAGCAGTACTTC. Protein product: CAISEDPGLAVDEQYF.

V usage is TRBV10-2 and J usage is TRBJ1-1, with D tentatively TRBD1 (6 bases). This CDR3 spans 14 amino acids. The ends were cut back, 7 bases at V and 4 bases at J, with 16 bases in the middle. In germline, CDR1 is WSHSY, CDR2 SAAADI. The CDR3 DNA sequence: TGCGCCAGCATTGCACTAGGAGGGGGCACTGAAGCTTTCTTT. It codes for CASIALGGGTEAFF.

V is TRBV4-3 and J is TRBJ1-4, with no clear D. The CDR3 is made up of 14 amino acids. In germline, CDR1 is LGHNA, CDR2 YSLEER. V lost 4 bases and J 6 bases, leaving 12 bases between the germline ends. CDR3 coding DNA: TGCGCCAGCAGCCGAGAGTGGGATGATGAAAAACTGTTTTTT. Translated: CASSREWDDEKLFF.

This clone appeared a single time. The chain couples TRBV5-6 to TRBJ1-1; D is uncertain. The CDR3 consists of 14 residues. Trimming stripped 6 bases from V and 2 bases from J, with 14 bases between. From germline, CDR1 is SGHDT and CDR2 YYEEEE. CDR3 in DNA: TGTGCCAGCACCTCCTCCTATCTTAACACTGAAGCTTTCTTT. It translates to CASTSSYLNTEAFF. The full variable domain, with the rest looked up from reference TRBV5-6 and TRBJ1-1, is DAGVTQSPTHLIKTRGQQVTLRCSPKSGHDTVSWYQQALGQGPQFIFQYYEEEERQRGNFPDRFSGHQFPNYSSELNVNALLLGDSALYLCASTSSYLNTEAFFGQGTRLTVV.

This clone appeared once. This CDR3 reads CASRLTGGDYTF. In DNA, the CDR3 is TGTGCCAGCAGGCTAACAGGGGGCGACTACACCTTC. This rearrangement joins TRBV7-9 to TRBJ1-2, with TRBD1 identical over 9 bases. The CDR3 sequence is 12 residues long. Germline V lookup: CDR1 SEHNR, CDR2 FQNEAQ (reference sequence). The ends lost 6 bases at V and 10 bases at J; junction bases unmatched: 6.

The chain uses TRBV30 and TRBJ2-7; D gene unclear. This CDR3 is built from 13 residues. Looked up from germline, CDR1 is GTSNPN and CDR2 is SVGIG (reference sequence). Trimming cost V 0 bases and J 7 bases, with 13 bases left between them. The CDR3 region is CAWSVSVRGEQYF. The CDR3 DNA reads as TGTGCCTGGAGTGTAAGTGTGAGAGGTGAGCAGTACTTC.

The chain joins TRBV19 to TRBJ1-1; TRBD1 matches 8 bases. V was pared by 5 bases and J by 0 bases, with 5 bases of the junction left unmatched. The CDR3 sequence is 15 residues long. The V gene's germline CDR1 is LNHDA and CDR2 SQIVND (reference sequence). The CDR3 reads CASSPGTGLNTEAFF. For the CDR3, the DNA is TGTGCCAGTAGTCCGGGGACAGGACTGAACACTGAAGCTTTCTTT.

J is TRBJ1-2 and V is TRBV4-1; D remains ambiguous. Germline V gene sequence: CDR1 MGHRA, CDR2 YSYEKL. V was cut by 1 base and J by 5 bases, with 17 bases left in between. This CDR3 region has 16 residues. The DNA for the CDR3 is TGCGCCAGCAGCCAAGGCCAAGGGTCGGTTCTTTATGGCTACACCTTC. The encoded protein is CASSQGQGSVLYGYTF.

The V and J genes are TRBV6-6 and TRBJ2-3; D remains unclear. Germline V gives CDR1 MNHNY, CDR2 SVGAGI (reference sequence). The V end was cut by 6 bases, the J end by 0 bases, with 4 bases between. The CDR3 runs 12 residues. The CDR3 coding sequence is TGTGCCAGCAGATCTAGCACAGATACGCAGTATTTT. It translates to CASRSSTDTQYF.

The chain joins TRBV6-1 to TRBJ1-1; D gene unclear. The CDR3 has 12 residues. Trimming stripped 5 bases from V and 6 bases from J, with 10 bases between. Germline V CDR1 and CDR2: MNHNS, SASEGT. The CDR3 loop reads CASSLNYAEAFF. Here the CDR3 DNA reads TGTGCCAGCAGTCTTAATTACGCTGAAGCTTTCTTT.

J is TRBJ1-5 and V is TRBV5-6; D is uncertain. Germline V gives CDR1 SGHDT, CDR2 YYEEEE. This CDR3 is 14 amino acids long. The V end was cut by 3 bases, the J end by 0 bases, with 7 bases between. CDR3 in DNA: TGTGCCAGCAGCTCGGGGTTTAGCAATCAGCCCCAGCATTTT. As protein: CASSSGFSNQPQHF.

CDR3: CASSQGSYYGYTF. The CDR3 region has the DNA TGTGCCAGCAGCCAAGGGAGCTACTATGGCTACACCTTC. The rearrangement links TRBV14 to TRBJ1-2; D gene unclear. This CDR3 has 13 amino acids. The germline V and J ends were trimmed by 1 base and 3 bases, with 6 bases remaining between them. The V gene's germline CDR1 is SGHDN and CDR2 FVKESK.

Turning to this clone: At one end, the junction sequence differs from germline, possibly due to a read error. J is TRBJ2-1 and V is TRBV7-6; the D gene could be TRBD1 or TRBD2 (5 bases each). The CDR3 has 14 residues. Germline V gene lookup returns CDR1 SGHVS and CDR2 FNYEAQ. CDR3 coding DNA: TGTGCCAGCAGCCCACTTGGGACCTATAATGAGCAGTTCTTC. The encoded protein is CASSPLGTYNEQFF. Combining the CDR3 with reference TRBV7-6 and TRBJ2-1 gives the whole variable domain GAGVSQSPRYKVTKRGQDVALRCDPISGHVSLYWYRQALGQGPEFLTYFNYEAQQDKSGLPNDRFSAERPEGSISTLTIQRTEQRDSAMYRCASSPLGTYNEQFFGPGTRLTVL.

This clone was counted a single time. V gene TRBV9 combines with J gene TRBJ2-1; D is possibly TRBD2 (5 bases). This CDR3 comprises 15 residues. V shed 3 bases and J shed 2 bases, with 12 bases lying between them. Germline V gene lookup returns CDR1 SGDLS and CDR2 YYNGEE. The CDR3 loop is CASSDAFGAYNEQFF. The DNA for the CDR3 is TGTGCCAGCAGCGACGCCTTCGGGGCCTACAATGAGCAGTTCTTC.